These 4 T cell receptor beta chains came from one sample sequenced in a study of blood T cell repertoires in COVID-19. Assay: immunoSEQ multiplex PCR; the TCRdb copy retains only in-frame clones and omits some. The sample lists around 280,000 clones; around four fifths were seen once. The sequenced sample was peripheral blood. The source is a woman aged 50 to 60 with active or convalescent COVID-19.

The chain recombines TRBV7-9 with TRBJ1-3; D is perhaps TRBD1 (6 bases). V was shortened by 7 bases and J by 4 bases, with 17 bases between the two germline ends. There are 15 residues in the CDR3. Germline CDR1 SEHNR, CDR2 FQNEAQ (reference sequence). The CDR3 nucleotides read TGTGCCAGCAACCAAATGGGGGCTCTGGGAAACACCATATATTTT. This translates into CASNQMGALGNTIYF.

The chain uses TRBV27 and TRBJ1-1; 12 bases are shared with TRBD1. Germline lookup yields CDR1 MNHEY and CDR2 SMNVEV (reference sequence). Unmatched junction bases numbered 9, after V lost 3 bases and J lost 4 bases. The CDR3 loop spans 17 amino acids. DNA for the CDR3: TGTGCCAGCAGTTTTATGGGACAGGGGGCGAGAGGCACTGAAGCTTTCTTT. Amino acid sequence: CASSFMGQGARGTEAFF.

The table lists this clone with a count of one. V usage is TRBV9 and J usage is TRBJ2-3, with 9 positions matching TRBD2. Looked up from germline, CDR1 is SGDLS and CDR2 is YYNGEE. There are 16 residues in the CDR3. J lost 4 bases, V lost 0 bases, and 6 bases had no gene match. The CDR3 here is CASSVGAGGLPDTQYF. CDR3 in DNA: TGTGCCAGCAGCGTAGGTGCGGGAGGGCTCCCAGATACGCAGTATTTT. Combining the CDR3 with reference TRBV9 and TRBJ2-3 gives the whole variable domain DSGVTQTPKHLITATGQRVTLRCSPRSGDLSVYWYQQSLDQGLQFLIQYYNGEERAKGNILERFSAQQFPDLHSELNLSSLELGDSALYFCASSVGAGGLPDTQYFGPGTRLTVL.

This clone has just a few counts. The chain joins TRBV5-4 to TRBJ2-5, with D possibly being TRBD2 (5 bases). V lost 0 bases and J 5 bases, leaving 17 bases between the germline ends. Germline V CDR1 and CDR2: SGHNT, YYREEE (reference sequence). The CDR3 loop spans 16 amino acids. CDR3 sequence: CASSLGLAERAETQYF. The CDR3 coding sequence is TGTGCCAGCAGCTTGGGGTTAGCTGAGAGGGCGGAGACCCAGTACTTC.